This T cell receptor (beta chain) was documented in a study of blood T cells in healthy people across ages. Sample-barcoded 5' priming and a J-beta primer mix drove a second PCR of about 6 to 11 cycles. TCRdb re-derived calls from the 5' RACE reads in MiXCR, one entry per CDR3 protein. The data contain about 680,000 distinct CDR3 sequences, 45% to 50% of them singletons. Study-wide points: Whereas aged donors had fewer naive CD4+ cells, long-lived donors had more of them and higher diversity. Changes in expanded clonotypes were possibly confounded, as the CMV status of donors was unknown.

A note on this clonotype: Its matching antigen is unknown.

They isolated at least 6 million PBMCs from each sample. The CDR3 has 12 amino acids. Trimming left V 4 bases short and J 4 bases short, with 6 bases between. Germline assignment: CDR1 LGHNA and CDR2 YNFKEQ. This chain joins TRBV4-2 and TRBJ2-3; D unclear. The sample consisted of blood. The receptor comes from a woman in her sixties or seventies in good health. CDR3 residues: CASSPSPDTQYF. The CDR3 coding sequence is TGTGCCAGCAGCCCCAGCCCAGATACGCAGTATTTT.